The 3 T cell receptor beta chains given below trace back to one sample, sequenced in a study of identical twins. One entry per CDR3 protein results from TCRdb running MiXCR on the 5' RACE reads. The table includes 700,000 or so distinct CDR3 sequences, 8% to 9% detected once. These same records also appear under a second study, on yellow fever vaccine responses in identical twins.

The sample was PBMCs. Receptors were obtained from a woman aged 18-29 years in good health.

For the CDR3, the DNA is TGTGCCAGTGGGCCCGGACTAGCTTCTGGCTACGAGCAGTACTTC. Its protein product is CASGPGLASGYEQYF. The chain recombines TRBV19 with TRBJ2-7; 8 bases map to TRBD2. The CDR3 totals 15 residues. Looked up from germline, CDR1 is LNHDA and CDR2 is SQIVND (reference sequence). The V segment lost 8 bases and the J segment 3 bases; nucleotides outside the gene matches: 12.

V gene TRBV12-3 or TRBV12-4 combines with J gene TRBJ1-4, with TRBD1 as a possible D gene (6 bases). The V and J ends lost 1 base and 8 bases respectively, with 11 bases between them. The CDR3 is 14 residues long. The DNA of the CDR3 is TGTGCCAGCAGTTTAGGGGGGCTGCAGGAAAAACTGTTTTTT. It is translated as CASSLGGLQEKLFF.

The sample holds a few counts of this clonotype. This sequence joins TRBV5-1 and TRBJ2-1; 12 positions match TRBD1. CDR3 size: 15 residues. Germline loops: CDR1 SGHRS, CDR2 YFSETQ. J lost 5 bases, V lost 4 bases, and 4 bases had no gene match. CDR3 residues: CASSGGQGAHNEQFF. CDR3 bases: TGCGCCAGCAGCGGGGGACAGGGGGCGCACAATGAGCAGTTCTTC.